Included here is one T cell receptor (beta chain) sequence, with context. The record originates from a study of blood T cell repertoires in COVID-19. Germline loops: CDR1 SGDLS, CDR2 YYNGEE. Trimming shortened V by 3 bases and J by 6 bases, and 16 bases separated the two germline ends. The CDR3 runs to 15 residues. Authors' processing steps: Reference gene primer amplification yielded estimated nucleated cell counts. Generated by immunoSEQ multiplex PCR, the TCRdb table keeps only in-frame clones and is missing some. D and trimming were read from the DNA, whereas the V and J calls and clone size are those reported in that table. This table has over 250,000 clones, 80% to 90% appearing once.

The sequence was collected from a woman aged 70 to 79 with acute or convalescent COVID-19. The V and J genes are TRBV9 and TRBJ2-1, with D perhaps matching TRBD1 (6 bases). The specimen sequenced was peripheral blood. In DNA form, the CDR3 reads TGTGCCAGCAGCGCCCAGGGGCAAAGAGGCAATGAGCAGTTCTTC. The encoded protein is CASSAQGQRGNEQFF.